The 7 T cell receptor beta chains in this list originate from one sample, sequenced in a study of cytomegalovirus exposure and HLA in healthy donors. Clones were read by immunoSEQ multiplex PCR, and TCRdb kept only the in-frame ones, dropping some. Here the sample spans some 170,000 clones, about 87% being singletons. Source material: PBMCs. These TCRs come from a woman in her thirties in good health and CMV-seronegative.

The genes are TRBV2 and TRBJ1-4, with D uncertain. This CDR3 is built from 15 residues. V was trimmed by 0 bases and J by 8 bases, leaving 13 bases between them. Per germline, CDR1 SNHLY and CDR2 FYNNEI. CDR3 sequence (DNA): TGTGCCAGCAGTGAAGCGAGGTCTCTTTACGAAAAACTGTTTTTT. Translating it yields CASSEARSLYEKLFF.

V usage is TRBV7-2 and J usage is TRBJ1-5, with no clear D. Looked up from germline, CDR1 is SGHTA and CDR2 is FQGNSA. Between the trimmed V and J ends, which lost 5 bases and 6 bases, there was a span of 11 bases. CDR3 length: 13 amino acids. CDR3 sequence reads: CASSPGVVQPQHF. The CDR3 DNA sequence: TGTGCCAGCAGCCCGGGAGTCGTTCAGCCCCAGCATTTT.

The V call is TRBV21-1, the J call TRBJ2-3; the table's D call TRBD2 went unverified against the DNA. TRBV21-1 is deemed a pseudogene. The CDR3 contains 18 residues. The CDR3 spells CASSNLHPGTSGTDTQYF. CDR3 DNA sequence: TGTGCCAGCAGCAACCTTCACCCCGGGACTAGCGGCACAGATACGCAGTATTTT.

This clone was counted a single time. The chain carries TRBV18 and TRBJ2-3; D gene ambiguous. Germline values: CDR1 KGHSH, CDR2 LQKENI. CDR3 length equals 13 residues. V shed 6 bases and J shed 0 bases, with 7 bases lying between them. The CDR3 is CASSAGSTDTQYF. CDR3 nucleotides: TGTGCCAGCTCGGCCGGGAGCACAGATACGCAGTATTTT. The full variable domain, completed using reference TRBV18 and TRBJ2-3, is NAGVMQNPRHLVRRRGQEARLRCSPMKGHSHVYWYRQLPEEGLKFMVYLQKENIIDESGMPKERFSAEFPKEGPSILRIQQVVRGDSAAYFCASSAGSTDTQYFGPGTRLTVL.

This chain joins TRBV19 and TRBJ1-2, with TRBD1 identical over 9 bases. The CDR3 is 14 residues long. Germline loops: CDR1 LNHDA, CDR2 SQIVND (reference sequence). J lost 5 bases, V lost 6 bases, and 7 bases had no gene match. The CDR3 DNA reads TGTGCCAGTAGCTCCGGGACAGGGCATTATGGCTACACCTTC. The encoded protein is CASSSGTGHYGYTF.

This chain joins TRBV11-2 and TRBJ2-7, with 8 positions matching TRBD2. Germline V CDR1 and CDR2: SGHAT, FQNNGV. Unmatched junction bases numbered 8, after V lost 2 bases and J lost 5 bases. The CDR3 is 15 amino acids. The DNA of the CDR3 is TGTGCCAGCAGCTTAACGAGCGGGGGCAATCACGAGCAGTACTTC. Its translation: CASSLTSGGNHEQYF. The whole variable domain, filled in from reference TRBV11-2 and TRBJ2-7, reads EAGVAQSPRYKIIEKRQSVAFWCNPISGHATLYWYQQILGQGPKLLIQFQNNGVVDDSQLPKDRFSAERLKGVDSTLKIQPAKLEDSAVYLCASSLTSGGNHEQYFGPGTRLTVT.

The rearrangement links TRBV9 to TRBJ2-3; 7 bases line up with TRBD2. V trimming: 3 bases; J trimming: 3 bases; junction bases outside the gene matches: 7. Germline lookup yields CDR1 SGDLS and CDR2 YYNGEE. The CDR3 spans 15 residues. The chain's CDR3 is CASSAEAGRTDTQYF. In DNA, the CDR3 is TGTGCCAGCAGCGCCGAAGCGGGGCGTACAGATACGCAGTATTTT.